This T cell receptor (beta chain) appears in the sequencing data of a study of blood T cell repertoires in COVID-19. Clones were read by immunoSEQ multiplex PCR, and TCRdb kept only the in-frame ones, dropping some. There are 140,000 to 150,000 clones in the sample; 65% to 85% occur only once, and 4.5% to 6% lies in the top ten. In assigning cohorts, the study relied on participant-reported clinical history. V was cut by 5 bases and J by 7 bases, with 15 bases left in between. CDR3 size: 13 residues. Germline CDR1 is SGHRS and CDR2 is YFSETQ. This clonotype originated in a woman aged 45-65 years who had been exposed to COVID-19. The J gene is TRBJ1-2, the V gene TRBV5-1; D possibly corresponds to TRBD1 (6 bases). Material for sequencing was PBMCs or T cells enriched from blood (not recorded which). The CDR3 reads CASRSGGRAGYTF. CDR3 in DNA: TGCGCCAGCAGATCGGGGGGGCGCGCTGGCTACACCTTC.